The 22 T cell receptor beta chains reported below all come from one sample, sequenced in a study of blood T cell repertoires in COVID-19. Assay used: immunoSEQ multiplex PCR; TCRdb lists only in-frame clones, some missing. Of roughly 80,000 clones in the sample, approximately 90% were seen once. The sequencing input was peripheral blood. The origin of the receptors is a human donor in a cohort sampled during active COVID-19.

The chain combines TRBV21-1 with TRBJ2-3; the table names TRBD2, a call not compared with the DNA. TRBV21-1 is described as a pseudogene. The CDR3 totals 16 residues. The CDR3 region is CASSKGGVGVTDTQYF. CDR3 sequence (DNA): TGTGCCAGCAGCAAAGGTGGGGTGGGAGTCACAGATACGCAGTATTTT.

This chain joins TRBV11-2 and TRBJ2-7; the match to TRBD1 covers 7 bases. Germline-derived CDR1 and CDR2 are SGHAT and FQNNGV. The CDR3 is made up of 15 amino acids. With V trimmed by 1 base and J by 2 bases, 5 bases remained unmatched. For the CDR3, the DNA is TGTGCCAGCAGCTTAGTAGGGGGCGAGACCTACGAGCAGTACTTC. It codes for CASSLVGGETYEQYF.

The J gene is TRBJ2-3, the V gene TRBV5-6; 10 bases align to TRBD2. Germline loops: CDR1 SGHDT, CDR2 YYEEEE. The CDR3 is made up of 17 amino acids. The junction had 17 bases not matched to a gene; V was cut back by 6 bases and J by 7 bases. CDR3 sequence (DNA): TGTGCCAGCATCGGGTCCCTAGCGGGGGAGTCCGGATATACGCAGTATTTT. Its translation is CASIGSLAGESGYTQYF.

This chain uses TRBV19 with TRBJ1-1; D may be TRBD1 (5 bases). This CDR3 spans 15 amino acids. Germline V lookup: CDR1 LNHDA, CDR2 SQIVND (reference sequence). The V and J ends lost 2 bases and 5 bases respectively, with 15 bases between them. The CDR3 nucleotides are TGTGCCAGTAGTATAAGTCCGGGACGGGGGACTGAAGCTTTCTTT. It is translated as CASSISPGRGTEAFF.

The V gene is TRBV5-5, the J gene TRBJ1-5, with TRBD1 matching 11 bases. The J segment lost 2 bases and the V segment lost 1 base, leaving 5 bases of the junction unmatched. CDR3 length equals 17 residues. Germline CDR1 reads SGHKS; CDR2 reads YYEKEE (reference sequence). The CDR3: CASSLRTGGVGNQPQHF. CDR3 bases: TGTGCCAGCAGCTTGAGGACAGGGGGCGTCGGCAATCAGCCCCAGCATTTT.

The chain recombines TRBV11-1 with TRBJ1-1; no firm D call. Germline CDR1 reads SGHAT; CDR2 reads FQDESV (reference sequence). This CDR3 is built from 14 residues. V was cut by 2 bases and J by 0 bases, with 7 bases left in between. As DNA, the CDR3 is TGTGCCAGCAGCTTATCTAACGTGAACACTGAAGCTTTCTTT. Translated, it gives CASSLSNVNTEAFF.

V gene TRBV27 combines with J gene TRBJ2-3, with TRBD2 as a possible D gene (7 bases). V was clipped by 3 bases and J by 3 bases, with 13 bases between them. The CDR3 spans 15 residues. The V gene's germline CDR1 is MNHEY and CDR2 SMNVEV (reference sequence). The CDR3 loop is CASSFRGAETDTQYF. DNA for the CDR3: TGTGCCAGCAGTTTCCGGGGGGCAGAAACAGATACGCAGTATTTT.

In this sample, this clone turned up once. The V gene is TRBV5-1, the J gene TRBJ1-1, with D unresolved. Trimming took 0 bases from V and 3 from J, leaving 9 bases between them. Germline CDR1 SGHRS, CDR2 YFSETQ. The CDR3 totals 14 residues. The CDR3 nucleotides are TGCGCCAGCAGCTTGGACGGGGTGTACACTGAAGCTTTCTTT. Amino acid sequence: CASSLDGVYTEAFF.

The J gene is TRBJ2-7, the V gene TRBV27; D perhaps matches TRBD1 (5 bases). The CDR3 loop spans 15 amino acids. The V gene's germline CDR1 is MNHEY and CDR2 SMNVEV (reference sequence). V was trimmed by 0 bases and J by 0 bases, leaving 9 bases between them. The CDR3 DNA reads as TGTGCCAGCAGTTTATCGCTGGACACCTCCTACGAGCAGTACTTC. Encoded protein: CASSLSLDTSYEQYF.

The chain uses TRBV5-1 and TRBJ2-5; 9 bases fit TRBD1. Germline values: CDR1 SGHRS, CDR2 YFSETQ. The CDR3 covers 14 residues. The V gene end was trimmed by 2 bases and the J gene end by 2 bases; junction bases not matched to a gene: 1. CDR3 DNA: TGCGCCAGCAGCTTCGGGACAGGGCAAGAGACCCAGTACTTC. Translating it yields CASSFGTGQETQYF.

This rearrangement joins TRBV3-1 (or the pseudogene TRBV3-2) to TRBJ1-5; D is undetermined. The germline V gene has CDR1 LGHDT and CDR2 YNNKEL (reference sequence). This CDR3 comprises 13 residues. The V end lost 0 bases, the J end lost 11 bases, and 11 bases lay between the germline ends. The CDR3 nucleotides are TGTGCCAGCAGCCAAGATGGATATCGGGCCCAGCATTTT. Residues: CASSQDGYRAQHF.

The chain couples TRBV30 to TRBJ1-2; D not resolved. The CDR3 is 13 residues long. V shed 6 bases and J shed 0 bases, with 11 bases lying between them. The germline V gene encodes CDR1 GTSNPN and CDR2 SVGIG (reference sequence). In DNA, the CDR3 is TGTGCCTGTAGCGGCGCTTCTAACTATGGCTACACCTTC. This encodes CACSGASNYGYTF.

The rearrangement joins TRBV5-4 to TRBJ2-1, with 13 nucleotides matching TRBD2. Unmatched junction bases numbered 4, after V lost 3 bases and J lost 4 bases. The V gene's germline CDR1 is SGHNT and CDR2 YYREEE (reference sequence). This CDR3 is 16 amino acids long. The CDR3 DNA sequence: TGTGCCAGCAGCTCTGGGGGACTAGCGGGATACAATGAGCAGTTCTTC. Amino acid sequence: CASSSGGLAGYNEQFF.

The chain joins TRBV3-1 (or the pseudogene TRBV3-2) to TRBJ2-5; D may be TRBD1 (5 bases). The germline V and J ends were trimmed by 0 bases and 1 base, with 12 bases remaining between them. CDR1 is LGHDT and CDR2 is YNNKEL in the germline V gene (reference sequence). This CDR3 contains 16 residues. CDR3 DNA sequence: TGTGCCAGCAGCCAAGATTTAGACAGAAGCCAAGAGACCCAGTACTTC. Encoded protein: CASSQDLDRSQETQYF.

This chain joins TRBV14 and TRBJ2-3, with 11 nucleotides matching TRBD2. Germline V lookup: CDR1 SGHDN, CDR2 FVKESK. The CDR3 spans 16 residues. The V segment lost 5 bases and the J segment 4 bases; nucleotides outside the gene matches: 8. CDR3 DNA sequence: TGTGCCAGCAGCTCCGGGACTAGCGGCTGGGCAGATACGCAGTATTTT. It translates to CASSSGTSGWADTQYF.

The rearrangement uses TRBV4-1 and TRBJ1-4; perhaps TRBD1 as D (6 bases). CDR1 MGHRA and CDR2 YSYEKL come from the germline V gene. Trimming removed 4 bases from V and 7 bases from J, with 19 bases in between. This CDR3 has 16 amino acids. CDR3 sequence reads: CASSPAGVSKGEKLFF. The CDR3 region has the DNA TGCGCCAGCAGCCCTGCAGGGGTCTCAAAGGGTGAAAAACTGTTTTTT.

The V call is TRBV4-2, the J call TRBJ2-2, with a possible D match to TRBD1 (6 bases). The CDR3 loop spans 18 amino acids. Looked up from germline, CDR1 is LGHNA and CDR2 is YNFKEQ. V lost 1 base to trimming and J lost 0 bases, with 15 bases between them. CDR3 DNA sequence: TGTGCCAGCAGCCAAGTTGGGCGAGCAGGGGCGAACACCGGGGAGCTGTTTTTT. It translates to CASSQVGRAGANTGELFF.

This chain links TRBV27 with TRBJ2-7; 10 bases align to TRBD1. Germline loops: CDR1 MNHEY, CDR2 SMNVEV (reference sequence). The length of the CDR3 is 16 residues. The V and J ends lost 3 bases and 3 bases, in that order; junction bases with no gene match: 8. The CDR3: CASSFKGTGVFYEQYF. For the CDR3, the DNA is TGTGCCAGCAGTTTCAAGGGGACAGGGGTTTTCTACGAGCAGTACTTC.

Here the CDR3 reads CSVVTGVITDTQYF. CDR3 nucleotides: TGCAGCGTTGTCACAGGGGTGATAACAGATACGCAGTATTTT. The V call is TRBV29-1, the J call TRBJ2-3; 7 bases fit TRBD1. The CDR3 has 14 amino acids. Germline lookup yields CDR1 SQVTM and CDR2 ANQGSEA. With V trimmed by 4 bases and J by 3 bases, 7 bases remained unmatched.

The V gene is TRBV7-8, the J gene TRBJ2-3; 8 bases map to TRBD2. V lost 1 base and J lost 1; bases outside the gene matches: 7. Germline CDR1 reads SGHVS; CDR2 reads FQNEAQ. The CDR3 runs 17 residues. CDR3 region: CASSLGVWRGGTDTQYF. In DNA, the CDR3 is TGTGCCAGCAGCTTAGGGGTTTGGCGGGGGGGCACAGATACGCAGTATTTT.

This sequence joins TRBV28 and TRBJ2-3, with TRBD2 matching 10 bases. Germline lookup yields CDR1 MDHEN and CDR2 SYDVKM. The CDR3 length is 15 residues. The junction had 3 bases not matched to a gene; V was cut back by 6 bases and J by 0 bases. This CDR3 reads CASSLLAGSTDTQYF. The CDR3 bases are TGTGCCAGCAGCCTACTAGCGGGGAGCACAGATACGCAGTATTTT.

For the CDR3, the DNA is TGTGCCAGCAGCCCGACAGGTAACACTGAAGCTTTCTTT. Amino acid sequence: CASSPTGNTEAFF. The J gene is TRBJ1-1, the V gene TRBV7-9, with a weak D call TRBD1 (6 bases). The CDR3 spans 13 residues. CDR1 SEHNR and CDR2 FQNEAQ come from the germline V gene (reference sequence). V was pared by 5 bases and J by 2 bases, with 9 bases between.